The 5 T cell receptor beta chains given below trace back to one sample, sequenced in a study of T cell responses to AZD1222 COVID-19 vaccine. The assay was immunoSEQ multiplex PCR, and TCRdb's table has in-frame clones only and misses some. This table has 65,000 to 70,000 clones, 75% to 85% appearing once. The sample here was peripheral blood, taken on day 0 of AZD1222 vaccination. These receptor sequences come from an adult in good health.

The V call is TRBV7-9, the J call TRBJ2-7, with 7 nucleotides matching TRBD1. The length of the CDR3 is 14 residues. CDR1 is SEHNR, CDR2 FQNEAQ, per germline (reference sequence). The junction had 11 bases not matched to a gene; V was cut back by 8 bases and J by 4 bases. In DNA, the CDR3 is TGTGCCAGCGCCAACAGGGGAATGGGGTACGAGCAGTACTTC. This encodes CASANRGMGYEQYF.

The chain combines TRBV27 with TRBJ2-2, with D perhaps TRBD2 (6 bases). Germline V gives CDR1 MNHEY, CDR2 SMNVEV (reference sequence). Trimming removed 3 bases from V and 1 base from J, with 12 bases in between. The length of the CDR3 is 16 residues. The CDR3 region is CASSLKGLLNTGELFF. DNA for the CDR3: TGTGCCAGCAGTTTGAAGGGACTCCTGAACACCGGGGAGCTGTTTTTT.

The V and J genes are TRBV13 and TRBJ2-7; 10 bases line up with TRBD1. This CDR3 region has 14 residues. With V trimmed by 9 bases and J by 6 bases, 11 bases remained unmatched. Germline CDR1 PRHDT, CDR2 FYEKMQ (reference sequence). CDR3 coding DNA: TGTGCCAGTCGGGAAACCGGGACAGGGGCCGAGCAGTACTTC. It codes for CASRETGTGAEQYF. The full variable domain, in which reference TRBV13 and TRBJ2-7 provide the parts outside the CDR3, is AAGVIQSPRHLIKEKRETATLKCYPIPRHDTVYWYQQGPGQDPQFLISFYEKMQSDKGSIPDRFSAQQFSDYHSELNMSSLELGDSALYFCASRETGTGAEQYFGPGTRLTVT.

The chain employs TRBV29-1 and TRBJ1-1, with 7 nucleotides matching TRBD1. This CDR3 has 12 amino acids. V was pared by 8 bases and J by 6 bases, with 9 bases of the junction left unmatched. The germline V gene has CDR1 SQVTM and CDR2 ANQGSEA. The CDR3 DNA sequence: TGCAGCACCCTTTCAGGGGGTTCTGAAGCTTTCTTT. The encoded protein is CSTLSGGSEAFF.

This clone was seen once. V and J are TRBV7-5 and TRBJ2-3. TRBV7-5 is deemed a pseudogene. CDR3 length: 15 residues. CDR3 protein: CARSSRGRRTDTQYF. CDR3 DNA: TGTGCCAGAAGCTCCCGGGGGCGTAGGACAGATACGCAGTATTTT.